The following is a TCR beta chain sequence with its context. The CDR3 consists of 18 residues. Looked up from germline, CDR1 is SEHNR and CDR2 is FQNEAQ (reference sequence). V gave up 2 bases and J gave up 1 base, with 20 bases separating them. Genomic DNA of unsorted samples came from tens of millions of PBMCs. The source of the sample is a study of shared clonotypes between healthy human individuals. Deep was the level at which the assay was run. Unsorted PBMC replicate PCRs used roughly 300 ng DNA, around 28,000 T cell genomes. Original processing notes: For the immunoSEQ data, sequences were junction-only without quality scores, so filtering differed. The table came from immunoSEQ multiplex PCR; TCRdb's copy has only in-frame clones and leaves some out. The D gene and trimming were derived from the DNA, and the V and J assignments and clone size from that table. In the table there are roughly 500,000 clones, 81% of which are singletons.

Material: PBMCs. This clonotype originated in a woman between 40 and 50 years old in good health. Some clones in this sample may be carry-over from other donors' samples. The chain is built from TRBV7-9 and TRBJ1-1; D might be TRBD1 (6 bases). Written as DNA, the CDR3 is TGTGCCAGCAGCTTATCATCCCTAACGGGACACCAGAACACTGAAGCTTTCTTT. Residues: CASSLSSLTGHQNTEAFF. Full variable domain (remainder filled in from reference TRBV7-9 and TRBJ1-1): DTGVSQNPRHKITKRGQNVTFRCDPISEHNRLYWYRQTLGQGPEFLTYFQNEAQLEKSRLLSDRFSAERPKGSFSTLEIQRTEQGDSAMYLCASSLSSLTGHQNTEAFFGQGTRLTVV.